This T cell receptor (beta chain) was retrieved from a study of cytomegalovirus exposure and HLA in healthy donors. General study points: Highest at DRB1 and lowest at HLA-C, TCR association rates differed among HLA loci in a later analysis. Later on, analysis showed that most CMV-associated TCR beta chains appeared to be HLA-restricted. Associated with cytomegalovirus, according to the listing, were 150 to 200 TCR beta chains.

Researchers ran the PCR with 60 Vbeta and 13 Jbeta primers. Assay: immunoSEQ multiplex PCR; the TCRdb copy retains only in-frame clones and omits some. The table shows 95,000 to 150,000 clones, with 80% occurring only once. Turning to this clone: Its antigen is currently unknown.

The clonotype comes from a man between 25 and 39 years old in good health and CMV-seronegative. The sample consisted of PBMCs.

The CDR3 DNA sequence: TGTGCCAGCAGCAACTCCGACAGGGGTAAATGGTCTGGAAACACCATATATTTT. Translating it yields CASSNSDRGKWSGNTIYF. The chain employs TRBV21-1 and TRBJ1-3; the table's TRBD1 call for D was not verified on the DNA. TRBV21-1 represents a pseudogene. This CDR3 has 18 residues.